This section outlines one T cell receptor (beta chain) sequence together with its context. Antigen unknown. This sample is drawn from a study of OX40 agonist ivuxolimab in advanced cancers. General study points: Doses of 0.1 to 3.0 mg/kg were accompanied by clonal expansion of CD4+ and CD8+ blood T cells by week 6.

Per germline, CDR1 SGHRS and CDR2 YFSETQ. The CDR3 is 13 amino acids. V gave up 1 base and J gave up 7 bases, with 8 bases separating them. Measured with immunoSEQ multiplex PCR; TCRdb has only the in-frame clones, and not every one. The repertoire holds 20,000 to 30,000 clones, with over 70% as singletons. This material consisted of CD4+ or CD8+ T cells sorted from blood, taken in a trial of the OX40 agonist ivuxolimab. The chain carries TRBV5-1 and TRBJ2-2; D is perhaps TRBD2 (5 bases). The receptor's source is an adult with an advanced solid tumor such as melanoma, head and neck, liver or kidney cancer. The CDR3 region is CASSLLGSGELFF. The CDR3 bases are TGCGCCAGCAGCTTGCTGGGGAGCGGGGAGCTGTTTTTT.